This is a list of T cell receptor beta chains from one sample in a study of OX40 agonist ivuxolimab in advanced cancers. Profiled with immunoSEQ multiplex PCR; TCRdb holds only in-frame clones, not every one. The sample carries about 50,000 clones, 70% to 80% recorded once. The sample consisted of CD4+ or CD8+ T cells sorted from blood, taken in a trial of the OX40 agonist ivuxolimab. The receptors shown here come from an adult with an advanced solid tumor such as melanoma, head and neck, liver or kidney cancer. Both conserved end residues are part of each CDR3. A D gene is named only where the DNA matches it firmly. Not all rows give a size; the values are once, few, many and, for expanded clones, a class.

D	V	length	size	J	DNA	CDR3
TRBD1	TRBV11-3	13	-	TRBJ2-1	TGTGCCAGCAGCCAAGGGACAGCACGGGAGCAGTTCTTC	CASSQGTAREQFF
-	TRBV10-2	15	-	TRBJ1-2	TGCGCCAGCAAATTGGGTGGCAGCCTTAACTATGGCTACACCTTC	CASKLGGSLNYGYTF
-	TRBV7-6	14	-	TRBJ2-5	TGTGCCAGCAGCTTAGGACAGACTCAAGAGACCCAGTACTTC	CASSLGQTQETQYF
TRBD1	TRBV11-3	15	-	TRBJ2-1	TGTGCCAGCAGCTTAGGGACAGGGGGCTACAATGAGCAGTTCTTC	CASSLGTGGYNEQFF
-	TRBV20-1	10	-	TRBJ2-5	TGCAGTGCTCCAAAAGAGACCCAGTACTTC	CSAPKETQYF
TRBD1	TRBV4-1	15	few	TRBJ1-2	TGCGCCAGCAGCCATGAGACAGGGGCTAACTATGGCTACACCTTC	CASSHETGANYGYTF
-	TRBV11-1	12	-	TRBJ2-7	TGTGCCAGCAGCCGAGGACACGGCGAGCAGTACTTC	CASSRGHGEQYF
-	TRBV5-1	11	-	TRBJ2-7	TGCGCCAGCAGCTTGGCGGATAAACAGTACTTC	CASSLADKQYF
TRBD1	TRBV5-1	15	-	TRBJ2-7	TGCGCCAGCAGCTCAGAGGGGGGACAGGGGAGAGAGCAGTACTTC	CASSSEGGQGREQYF
-	TRBV6-6	13	-	TRBJ1-5	TGTGCCAGCAGTTTCTACACCAATCAGCCCCAGCATTTT	CASSFYTNQPQHF
TRBD1	TRBV30	17	-	TRBJ2-2	TGTGCCTGGAGTGTACGGGGACAGTTACTGCGCACCGGGGAGCTGTTTTTT	CAWSVRGQLLRTGELFF